Shown below are 30 T cell receptor beta chains from a single sample sequenced in a study of immune evolution from preneoplasia to lung adenocarcinoma. Assay: immunoSEQ multiplex PCR; the TCRdb copy retains only in-frame clones and omits some. The data show roughly 4,500 clones, 88% seen once. The sample consisted of FFPE lung adenocarcinoma in situ tissue. The receptors originated from a person aged 55-80 years with lung adenocarcinoma.

The CDR3 region has the DNA TGTGCCAGCAGCTCGGGCCCTGGCTACACCTTC. Amino acid sequence: CASSSGPGYTF. V is TRBV7-9 and J is TRBJ1-2, with unresolved D. Trimming cost V 4 bases and J 7 bases, with 7 bases left between them. The CDR3 runs 11 residues. CDR1 and CDR2 (germline): SEHNR, FQNEAQ (reference sequence).

The chain couples TRBV7-2 to TRBJ2-5; D unclear. Trimming removed 0 bases from V and 0 bases from J, with 2 bases in between. From germline, CDR1 is SGHTA and CDR2 FQGNSA. This CDR3 contains 13 residues. This CDR3 is CASSLAHQETQYF. CDR3 sequence (DNA): TGTGCCAGCAGCTTAGCGCACCAAGAGACCCAGTACTTC.

The chain links TRBV28 to TRBJ1-5; the D is unclear. CDR1 is MDHEN, CDR2 SYDVKM, per germline. The CDR3 covers 14 residues. Trimming stripped 3 bases from V and 3 bases from J, with 9 bases between. The CDR3 sequence is CASSFGQNNQPQHF. The CDR3 DNA reads as TGTGCCAGCAGTTTTGGCCAGAACAATCAGCCCCAGCATTTT. Variable domain in full (rest from reference TRBV28 and TRBJ1-5): DVKVTQSSRYLVKRTGEKVFLECVQDMDHENMFWYRQDPGLGLRLIYFSYDVKMKEKGDIPEGYSVSREKKERFSLILESASTNQTSMYLCASSFGQNNQPQHFGDGTRLSIL.

This chain connects TRBV4-3 to TRBJ2-7, with D possibly being TRBD1 (6 bases). The germline V gene encodes CDR1 LGHNA and CDR2 YSLEER. V was shortened by 0 bases and J by 3 bases, with 12 bases between the two germline ends. The CDR3 spans 15 residues. Written as DNA, the CDR3 is TGCGCCAGCAGCCAAGAAGTCGGACAGTTCTACGAGCAGTACTTC. Translated, it gives CASSQEVGQFYEQYF.

The V and J genes are TRBV21-1 and TRBJ1-1; no DNA check was done on the table's D call, TRBD1. TRBV21-1 is an annotated pseudogene. CDR3 length: 21 residues. Here the CDR3 DNA reads TGTGCCAGCAGCAAAGACCCCCGGGACAGGGAAACCCTCACCTGGGACACTGAAGCTTTCTTT. As protein: CASSKDPRDRETLTWDTEAFF.

The chain uses TRBV18 and TRBJ2-1, with a weak D call TRBD1 (6 bases). Trimming took 4 bases from V and 9 from J, leaving 16 bases between them. Germline V gene data show CDR1 as KGHSH and CDR2 as LQKENI. This CDR3 is built from 14 residues. The CDR3 sequence: CASSLLRQVGEQFF. DNA for the CDR3: TGTGCCAGCTCACTTCTAAGACAGGTTGGTGAGCAGTTCTTC. Together with reference TRBV18 and TRBJ2-1, the CDR3 gives the full variable domain: NAGVMQNPRHLVRRRGQEARLRCSPMKGHSHVYWYRQLPEEGLKFMVYLQKENIIDESGMPKERFSAEFPKEGPSILRIQQVVRGDSAAYFCASSLLRQVGEQFFGPGTRLTVL.

On this clone: This same CDR3 is encoded by further DNA sequences in the sample. The rearrangement uses TRBV5-1 and TRBJ1-2; D call uncertain. Looked up from germline, CDR1 is SGHRS and CDR2 is YFSETQ. Trimming left V 0 bases short and J 2 bases short, with 5 bases between. The CDR3 is 13 amino acids. The CDR3 DNA reads as TGCGCCAGCAGCTTGGGCACCAACTATGGCTACACCTTC. As protein: CASSLGTNYGYTF.

This clone was seen a handful of times. The chain has TRBV18 and TRBJ2-1; 7 nucleotides agree with TRBD2. CDR1 and CDR2 from the germline V gene are KGHSH and LQKENI. This CDR3 has 17 amino acids. Germline trimming cut 0 bases from V and 0 bases from J; bases unmatched to any gene: 5. CDR3 DNA sequence: TGTGCCAGCTCACCACCGGGACTATTAAGCTCCTACAATGAGCAGTTCTTC. This gives the protein CASSPPGLLSSYNEQFF.

V gene TRBV28 combines with J gene TRBJ2-2, with D uncertain. CDR3 length equals 14 residues. The V gene's germline CDR1 is MDHEN and CDR2 SYDVKM. V lost 2 bases to trimming and J lost 4 bases, with 8 bases between them. The CDR3, as DNA: TGTGCCAGCAGTTTAGGCGGATTCACCGGGGAGCTGTTTTTT. Translating it yields CASSLGGFTGELFF.

The V gene is TRBV10-3, the J gene TRBJ1-6; tentative D call: TRBD1 (5 bases). The germline gives CDR1 ENHRY, CDR2 SYGVKD. V was shortened by 8 bases and J by 0 bases, with 17 bases between the two germline ends. This CDR3 spans 17 amino acids. The CDR3 DNA is TGTGCCATCGGGCGTGCCAGGGAGGGCTCCTATAATTCACCCCTCCACTTT. Residues: CAIGRAREGSYNSPLHF.

The chain employs TRBV30 and TRBJ1-6; D call uncertain. The CDR3 extends over 15 amino acids. The V end was cut by 0 bases, the J end by 4 bases, with 10 bases between. Germline V gene data show CDR1 as GTSNPN and CDR2 as SVGIG (reference sequence). The CDR3 loop is CAWSVLLAYNSPLHF. The CDR3 coding sequence is TGTGCCTGGAGTGTACTGCTGGCTTATAATTCACCCCTCCACTTT.

Details on this clone: Other DNA sequences from this sample encode an identical CDR3 as well. This CDR3 is CASSPGRGEQFF. The CDR3 region has the DNA TGTGCCAGCTCACCGGGAAGGGGTGAGCAGTTCTTC. The rearrangement uses TRBV18 and TRBJ2-1; weak D call: TRBD1 (5 bases). The germline V gene encodes CDR1 KGHSH and CDR2 LQKENI. The length of the CDR3 is 12 residues. Between the trimmed V and J ends, which lost 3 bases and 9 bases, there was a span of 9 bases.

This sequence joins TRBV15 and TRBJ1-2; 7 bases align to TRBD1. The CDR3 contains 15 residues. The V gene's germline CDR1 is LNHNV and CDR2 YYDKDF (reference sequence). Trimming removed 6 bases from V and 3 bases from J; junction bases left unmatched: 10. The CDR3, as DNA: TGTGCCACCAGTGAGGGGGCCGGGCGCTACTATGGCTACACCTTC. Its protein product is CATSEGAGRYYGYTF.

The CDR3 here is CASRLNTEAFF. CDR3 nucleotide sequence: TGTGCCAGCAGGTTGAACACTGAAGCTTTCTTT. The chain is built from TRBV28 and TRBJ1-1; D gene ambiguous. CDR1 and CDR2 from the germline V gene are MDHEN and SYDVKM. This CDR3 contains 11 residues. With 6 bases removed from V and 0 bases from J, the gap between germline ends came to 2 bases.

The chain is built from TRBV27 and TRBJ2-7, with unresolved D. Deletions cut 4 bases from V and 3 bases from J, with 10 bases between. This CDR3 contains 13 residues. Germline V gene data show CDR1 as MNHEY and CDR2 as SMNVEV (reference sequence). Written as DNA, the CDR3 is TGTGCCAGCAGTTATACAGCCTTCTACGAGCAGTACTTC. It yields the protein CASSYTAFYEQYF.

The chain uses TRBV5-6 and TRBJ1-5, with D tentatively TRBD1 (5 bases). Germline V gives CDR1 SGHDT, CDR2 YYEEEE. CDR3 length: 13 residues. Trimming removed 1 base from V and 7 bases from J, with 9 bases in between. The DNA for the CDR3 is TGTGCCAGCAGCTTGTGGGGGGACCAGCCCCAGCATTTT. This gives the protein CASSLWGDQPQHF.

This clone turned up a few times. The chain links TRBV6-5 to TRBJ1-6; D is perhaps TRBD1 (5 bases). The CDR3 sequence is 16 residues long. Germline assignment: CDR1 MNHEY and CDR2 SVGAGI. Trimming left V 4 bases short and J 7 bases short, with 17 bases between. CDR3 in DNA: TGTGCCAGCAGTTTGGGACCGAGGCTTGAGAATTCACCCCTCCACTTT. This translates into CASSLGPRLENSPLHF.

In DNA form, the CDR3 reads TGTGCCAGCAGCTTAAGGACAGGAATTTACGAGCAGTACTTC. Its protein product is CASSLRTGIYEQYF. The rearrangement joins TRBV5-4 to TRBJ2-7; 7 nucleotides align to TRBD1. V was pared by 2 bases and J by 4 bases, with 6 bases of the junction left unmatched. CDR1 is SGHNT, CDR2 YYREEE, per germline (reference sequence). The CDR3 spans 14 residues.

This clone was seen only once. The rearrangement joins TRBV19 to TRBJ2-1; TRBD2 matches 9 bases. V gave up 1 base and J gave up 4 bases; unmatched junction bases: 2. This CDR3 contains 15 residues. Germline CDR1 LNHDA, CDR2 SQIVND (reference sequence). CDR3 nucleotide sequence: TGTGCCAGTAGTATAGCGGCGGGAGGGTACAATGAGCAGTTCTTC. Encoded protein: CASSIAAGGYNEQFF.

The rearrangement uses TRBV4-1 and TRBJ1-1; 12 bases align to TRBD1. The CDR3 loop spans 17 amino acids. Losses at the gene ends were 4 bases for V and 0 bases for J; bases not matched to a gene: 6. Germline CDR1 MGHRA, CDR2 YSYEKL. The CDR3 reads CASSRGQGAPMNTEAFF. The CDR3 nucleotides read TGCGCCAGCAGCCGGGGACAGGGGGCACCCATGAACACTGAAGCTTTCTTT.

The CDR3 protein is CASSSRGIGAYEQYF. Here the CDR3 DNA reads TGCGCCAGCAGCTCGCGCGGAATTGGGGCCTACGAGCAGTACTTC. This chain links TRBV5-1 with TRBJ2-7; D uncertain. This CDR3 is 15 amino acids long. V lost 3 bases and J lost 2, with 15 bases in between. The germline V gene has CDR1 SGHRS and CDR2 YFSETQ.

The chain has TRBV7-9 and TRBJ1-3; no firm D call. Germline V gene data show CDR1 as SEHNR and CDR2 as FQNEAQ (reference sequence). This CDR3 spans 13 amino acids. The germline V and J ends were trimmed by 5 bases and 3 bases, with 8 bases remaining between them. The CDR3 coding sequence is TGTGCCAGCAGCCCCGAATTTGGAAACACCATATATTTT. Translating it yields CASSPEFGNTIYF.

The genes are TRBV11-2 and TRBJ2-1; D gene unclear. V was cut by 2 bases and J by 9 bases, with 14 bases left in between. The CDR3 consists of 14 residues. Germline V gives CDR1 SGHAT, CDR2 FQNNGV. CDR3 amino acids: CASSLRRGIGEQFF. In nucleotides, the CDR3 is TGTGCCAGCAGCTTAAGGAGAGGTATCGGTGAGCAGTTCTTC.

The gene calls are TRBV11-3 and TRBJ1-5, with a weak D call TRBD1 (5 bases). The CDR3 consists of 16 residues. The V and J ends lost 5 bases and 1 base respectively, with 15 bases between them. Germline CDR1 reads SGHNT; CDR2 reads YENEEA. CDR3 coding DNA: TGTGCCAGCAGCCCTCATAGGGGTTTGAGCAATCAGCCCCAGCATTTT. Its translation is CASSPHRGLSNQPQHF.

Concerning this clone: Mismatch with germline at one junction end may stem from a read error. The chain employs TRBV28 and TRBJ2-2, with D unclear. The germline V gene encodes CDR1 MDHEN and CDR2 SYDVKM. This CDR3 has 15 residues. CDR3 in amino acids: CASSSRRTNTGELFF. CDR3 DNA sequence: TGTGCCAGCAGTTCCCGACGGACGAATACCGGGGAGCTGTTTTTT.

The V gene is TRBV30, the J gene TRBJ2-3; D gene ambiguous. The V end was cut by 0 bases, the J end by 4 bases, with 14 bases between. The CDR3 is 15 amino acids. CDR1 GTSNPN and CDR2 SVGIG come from the germline V gene (reference sequence). This CDR3 is CAWSVRAGPPDTQYF. DNA for the CDR3: TGTGCCTGGAGTGTACGAGCCGGGCCCCCAGATACGCAGTATTTT.

The chain is built from TRBV4-1 and TRBJ2-2, with D unresolved. CDR3 length: 13 amino acids. The germline V gene has CDR1 MGHRA and CDR2 YSYEKL. V lost 0 bases and J 7 bases, leaving 6 bases between the germline ends. In nucleotides, the CDR3 is TGCGCCAGCAGCCAAGAAGTTGGCGGGGAGCTGTTTTTT. As protein: CASSQEVGGELFF.

The rearrangement joins TRBV5-5 to TRBJ2-1, with D uncertain. V dropped 1 base and J dropped 6 bases, with 8 bases sitting between them. Germline V gene sequence: CDR1 SGHKS, CDR2 YYEKEE (reference sequence). This CDR3 comprises 13 residues. CDR3: CASSLFAANEQFF. For the CDR3, the DNA is TGTGCCAGCAGCTTGTTTGCGGCCAATGAGCAGTTCTTC.

The chain couples TRBV7-9 to TRBJ1-5, with 7 bases that match TRBD1. Germline lookup yields CDR1 SEHNR and CDR2 FQNEAQ (reference sequence). The J segment lost 7 bases and the V segment lost 5 bases, leaving 8 bases of the junction unmatched. CDR3 size: 14 residues. The CDR3 spells CASSQTGNRQPQHF. DNA of the CDR3: TGTGCCAGCAGCCAGACAGGGAACCGGCAGCCCCAGCATTTT.

V is TRBV30 and J is TRBJ2-7; D unclear. Germline lookup yields CDR1 GTSNPN and CDR2 SVGIG (reference sequence). The CDR3 sequence is 14 residues long. With 0 bases removed from V and 3 bases from J, the gap between germline ends came to 12 bases. The CDR3 region is CAWSVPSSGYEQYF. CDR3 coding DNA: TGTGCCTGGAGTGTGCCCTCCTCGGGCTACGAGCAGTACTTC.